One and the same sample provided the 2 T cell receptor beta chains below, sequenced in a study of cytotoxic CD8 clonotypes in ibrutinib-treated CLL. Sequencing was performed with immunoSEQ multiplex PCR; in TCRdb, only in-frame clones are kept and a portion is missing. This sample has tens of thousands of clones, with less than 90% found just once. Material: PBMCs, obtained after 24 months of ibrutinib treatment. The receptors stem from a human donor with chronic lymphocytic leukemia.

This chain uses TRBV5-4 with TRBJ2-7, with D tentatively TRBD1 (5 bases). Germline CDR1 reads SGHNT; CDR2 reads YYREEE (reference sequence). Trimming pared 1 base from V and 3 bases from J, leaving 11 bases between. The CDR3 is 14 amino acids. Here the CDR3 DNA reads TGTGCCAGCAGCTTGCGGGTAGGGGACTACGAGCAGTACTTC. Its protein product is CASSLRVGDYEQYF.

The chain joins TRBV5-6 to TRBJ2-1; D is perhaps TRBD1 (6 bases). The V end was cut by 0 bases, the J end by 9 bases, with 7 bases between. The CDR3 contains 12 residues. Per the germline V gene, CDR1 is SGHDT and CDR2 is YYEEEE. In nucleotides, the CDR3 is TGTGCCAGCAGCTTGGGCAGGGGTGAGCAGTTCTTC. This codes for CASSLGRGEQFF.